The rows below give T cell receptor beta chains drawn from one sample of a study of cytomegalovirus exposure and HLA in healthy donors. TCRdb's table, derived via immunoSEQ multiplex PCR, lists solely in-frame clones and lacks some. The sample gives 120,000 to 150,000 clones, about 75% of which show up once; about 3.5% is in the top ten. The sample was PBMCs. The receptor source for this set is a middle-aged man in good health and CMV-seronegative. CDR3s include the opening cysteine and the closing phenylalanine or tryptophan. A D gene is named only where the DNA matches it firmly. For some rows the clone size is stated as once, few or many, or as a class when expanded; others skip it.

CDR3 protein: CASSLDGYYGYTF; CDR3 DNA: TGTGCCAGCAGTCTAGACGGTTACTATGGCTACACCTTC; V gene: TRBV27; clone size: .; J gene: TRBJ1-2; D gene: .
CDR3 protein: CASSDSESPPGSTNEKLFF; CDR3 DNA: TGTGCCAGCAGTGACTCGGAAAGCCCTCCGGGTTCAACTAATGAAAAACTGTTTTTT; V gene: TRBV6-4; clone size: few; J gene: TRBJ1-4; D gene: .
CDR3 protein: CASSPRGGNSGNTIYF; CDR3 DNA: TGTGCCAGCAGTCCCCGGGGGGGGAACTCTGGAAACACCATATATTTT; V gene: TRBV2; clone size: .; J gene: TRBJ1-3; D gene: .
CDR3 protein: CASSESVNNQPQHF; CDR3 DNA: TGTGCCAGCAGTGAAAGCGTAAATAATCAGCCCCAGCATTTT; V gene: TRBV2; clone size: .; J gene: TRBJ1-5; D gene: .
CDR3 protein: CASSLRQGLDGYTF; CDR3 DNA: TGTGCCAGCAGCTTACGACAGGGGCTTGATGGCTACACCTTC; V gene: TRBV7-9; clone size: .; J gene: TRBJ1-2; D gene: TRBD1
CDR3 protein: CASNINGGSEDTQYF; CDR3 DNA: TGTGCCAGCAATATCAACGGGGGATCAGAAGATACGCAGTATTTT; V gene: TRBV2; clone size: .; J gene: TRBJ2-3; D gene: .
CDR3 protein: CASSLGGRTGSTYEQYF; CDR3 DNA: TGTGCCAGCAGCTTGGGAGGCCGGACAGGGAGCACCTACGAGCAGTACTTC; V gene: TRBV5-6; clone size: .; J gene: TRBJ2-7; D gene: TRBD1
CDR3 protein: CASSQQPGQPQHF; CDR3 DNA: TGTGCCAGCAGTCAACAGCCCGGTCAGCCCCAGCATTTT; V gene: TRBV2; clone size: .; J gene: TRBJ1-5; D gene: .
CDR3 protein: CASSYPTGGDGELFF; CDR3 DNA: TGTGCCAGCAGTTACCCGACAGGGGGCGACGGGGAGCTGTTTTTT; V gene: TRBV6-5; clone size: .; J gene: TRBJ2-2; D gene: TRBD1
CDR3 protein: CASSSTGGRSYEQYF; CDR3 DNA: TGCGCCAGCAGCTCAACAGGGGGCCGCTCCTACGAGCAGTACTTC; V gene: TRBV5-1; clone size: once; J gene: TRBJ2-7; D gene: TRBD1
CDR3 protein: CASSLGVGGNGYTF; CDR3 DNA: TGTGCCAGCAGTTTAGGGGTCGGGGGGAATGGCTACACCTTC; V gene: TRBV28; clone size: .; J gene: TRBJ1-2; D gene: .
CDR3 protein: CASSVGTGRLYEQYF; CDR3 DNA: TGTGCCAGCAGCGTCGGGACAGGTCGACTCTACGAGCAGTACTTC; V gene: TRBV9; clone size: few; J gene: TRBJ2-7; D gene: TRBD1
CDR3 protein: CASSSFRGLWF; CDR3 DNA: TGTGCCAGCAGTTCCTTCCGCGGACTGTGGTTT; V gene: TRBV28; clone size: .; J gene: TRBJ1-1; D gene: .
CDR3 protein: CASSQGGASSGNTIYF; CDR3 DNA: TGCGCCAGCAGCCAAGGGGGCGCAAGCTCTGGAAACACCATATATTTT; V gene: TRBV4-3; clone size: .; J gene: TRBJ1-3; D gene: .